The entry below gives a single T cell receptor (beta chain) sequence along with its context. J was trimmed by 2 bases and V by 5 bases; bases with no gene match: 4. CDR1 is SGHVS, CDR2 FQNEAQ, per germline. This CDR3 spans 15 amino acids. This specimen belongs to a study of blood T cell repertoires in COVID-19. Study context: Donors in the United States, Italy and Spain gave samples during acute or convalescent COVID-19.

Original methodology: Estimated nucleated cell counts came from reference gene primer amplification. Only in-frame clones appear in the TCRdb table, and some are missing; sequencing was by immunoSEQ multiplex PCR. V and J calls and clone size are copied from that table; D and trimming were computed from the DNA. The sample lists 250,000 to 300,000 clones; over 75% were seen once. Clinical history as reported by participants underpinned cohort assignment. Recovered status applied to Cohort 3 donors who had two consecutive negative PCRs. It also applied to those with clearance or with symptom resolution.

This TCR derives from a woman in her twenties or thirties who had recovered from COVID-19. The V call is TRBV7-8, the J call TRBJ1-5; 9 bases match TRBD1. Material: PBMCs or T cells enriched from blood (not recorded which). The DNA for the CDR3 is TGTGCCAGCAGCACGGGACAGGGAGGCAATCAGCCCCAGCATTTT. It is translated as CASSTGQGGNQPQHF.